These 4 T cell receptor beta chains were sequenced from one sample in a study of blood T cells in healthy people across ages (dated by TCRdb to about 2015). Library creation used 5' RACE. TCRdb lists the instrument as Illumina HiSeq 2500. A second PCR of roughly 7 to 12 cycles was performed with a sample-barcoded 5' primer and a J-beta primer mix. TCRdb trimmed the raw reads at Q25, called clones with MiXCR and kept productive beta chains. All rows with the same CDR3 protein become a single entry with the most common DNA and genes. For this sample there are 700,000 or so distinct CDR3 sequences; 22% appear just once. The ten largest make up around a fifth of the sample. The specimen was blood. These receptors all come from a man in his sixties or seventies in good health.

The chain combines TRBV29-1 with TRBJ2-2; possibly TRBD2 for D (5 bases). This CDR3 contains 13 residues. With 6 bases removed from V and 7 bases from J, the gap between germline ends came to 15 bases. Germline V gene data show CDR1 as SQVTM and CDR2 as ANQGSEA. Here the CDR3 DNA reads TGCAGCGTGGCCCTTGCGGGCGGCGGGGAGCTGTTTTTT. This sequence encodes CSVALAGGGELFF.

The rearrangement joins TRBV5-1 to TRBJ2-1, with D maybe TRBD2 (6 bases). The CDR3 is 16 amino acids. With 0 bases removed from V and 6 bases from J, the gap between germline ends came to 16 bases. Germline CDR1 reads SGHRS; CDR2 reads YFSETQ. CDR3: CASSLVGGPNLNEQFF. DNA for the CDR3: TGCGCCAGCAGCTTGGTCGGGGGACCCAACCTCAATGAGCAGTTCTTC.

This sequence joins TRBV9 and TRBJ2-3; TRBD2 agrees at 9 bases. This CDR3 contains 19 residues. Germline trimming cut 0 bases from V and 2 bases from J; bases unmatched to any gene: 13. The germline V gene encodes CDR1 SGDLS and CDR2 YYNGEE. The CDR3 protein is CASSVAWGSSSGDTDTQYF. The DNA for the CDR3 is TGTGCCAGCAGCGTAGCGTGGGGGTCGTCTAGCGGGGACACAGATACGCAGTATTTT. The full variable domain, completed using reference TRBV9 and TRBJ2-3, is DSGVTQTPKHLITATGQRVTLRCSPRSGDLSVYWYQQSLDQGLQFLIQYYNGEERAKGNILERFSAQQFPDLHSELNLSSLELGDSALYFCASSVAWGSSSGDTDTQYFGPGTRLTVL.

This clonotype was counted at least ten times. V gene TRBV7-9 combines with J gene TRBJ1-1; 8 bases align to TRBD1. In germline, CDR1 is SEHNR, CDR2 FQNEAQ (reference sequence). The trim removed 5 bases at V and 2 bases at J, leaving 7 bases unmatched. The CDR3 is 15 amino acids. CDR3 sequence: CASSARQGLNTEAFF. CDR3 sequence (DNA): TGTGCCAGCAGCGCTAGACAGGGGCTCAACACTGAAGCTTTCTTT.